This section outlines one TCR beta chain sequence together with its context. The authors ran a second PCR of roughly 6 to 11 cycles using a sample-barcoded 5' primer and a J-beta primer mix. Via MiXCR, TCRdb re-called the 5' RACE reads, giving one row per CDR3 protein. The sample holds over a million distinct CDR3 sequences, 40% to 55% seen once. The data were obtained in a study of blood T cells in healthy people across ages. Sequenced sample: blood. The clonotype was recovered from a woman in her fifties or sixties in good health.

The chain's CDR3 is CASSPRAWDTEAFF. The CDR3 DNA reads as TGTGCCAGCTCACCACGGGCCTGGGACACTGAAGCTTTCTTT. This chain connects TRBV18 to TRBJ1-1; D remains unclear. Trimming cost V 1 base and J 3 bases, with 9 bases left between them. This CDR3 is built from 14 residues. Germline CDR1 and CDR2: KGHSH and LQKENI.